This T cell receptor (beta chain) was recorded in a study of blood T cells in healthy people across ages. Together with a sample-barcoded 5' primer, a J-beta primer mix was included in a second PCR lasting about 7 to 11 cycles. TCRdb fed the 5' RACE reads into MiXCR, producing one record per CDR3 protein. The sample includes hundreds of thousands of distinct CDR3 sequences, 22% of them seen just once. A few counts support this clonotype. Sequencing was carried out using blood. This receptor was obtained from a man in his 70s in good health.

This CDR3 reads CASSLLGLAEGTQYF. The CDR3 DNA reads TGTGCCAGCAGCTTATTGGGACTAGCGGAGGGTACGCAGTATTTT. The chain combines TRBV7-2 with TRBJ2-3; TRBD2 aligns across 11 bases. J was trimmed by 8 bases and V by 2 bases; bases with no gene match: 6. CDR1 and CDR2 from the germline V gene are SGHTA and FQGNSA. CDR3 length equals 15 residues.